These T cell receptor beta chains were read from a single sample in a study of cytomegalovirus exposure and HLA in healthy donors. Produced via immunoSEQ multiplex PCR; TCRdb's table is partial and in-frame only. The sample has roughly 70,000 clones, and its top ten clones hold roughly 2.8%. Sample: PBMCs. The source is a man in his forties in good health and CMV-seronegative. CDR3s include the opening cysteine and the closing phenylalanine or tryptophan. The order of the fields is J gene, D gene, V gene, clone size, CDR3 DNA, CDR3 protein. A D gene is named only where the DNA matches it firmly. Part of the rows lack a size; the others show once, few, many or a class for expanded clones.

j_gene: TRBJ2-7
d_gene: -
v_gene: TRBV5-1
abundance: -
CDR3nt: TGCGCCAGCCGGTCCCCGGACAGAAGCAGGGAGCAGTACTTC
CDR3aa: CASRSPDRSREQYF

j_gene: TRBJ2-1
d_gene: -
v_gene: TRBV7-5
abundance: -
CDR3nt: TGTGCCAGAAGCTCGAGGCAACGGGGGGACGAGCAGTTCTTC
CDR3aa: CARSSRQRGDEQFF

j_gene: TRBJ1-2
d_gene: TRBD1
v_gene: TRBV27
abundance: -
CDR3nt: TGTGCCAGCAGTACTAGACAGGGGGCCCATGGCTACACCTTC
CDR3aa: CASSTRQGAHGYTF

j_gene: TRBJ2-3
d_gene: TRBD2
v_gene: TRBV4-1
abundance: -
CDR3nt: TGCGCCAGCAGCCAAGTCGTAACTAGCGGGGGGCGTTCAGATACGCAGTATTTT
CDR3aa: CASSQVVTSGGRSDTQYF

j_gene: TRBJ1-4
d_gene: -
v_gene: TRBV2
abundance: -
CDR3nt: TGTGCCAGCAGTCTTTCCGAAAAACTGTTTTTT
CDR3aa: CASSLSEKLFF

j_gene: TRBJ1-5
d_gene: -
v_gene: TRBV7-9
abundance: -
CDR3nt: TGTGCCAGCAGCTTAGGAGAAAATCAGCCCCAGCATTTT
CDR3aa: CASSLGENQPQHF

j_gene: TRBJ2-7
d_gene: -
v_gene: TRBV5-1
abundance: -
CDR3nt: TGCGCCAGCAGCTTGCCCGGGGCCTACGAGCAGTACTTC
CDR3aa: CASSLPGAYEQYF

j_gene: TRBJ1-2
d_gene: TRBD1
v_gene: TRBV27
abundance: -
CDR3nt: TGTGCCAGCAGTTTATCAGGACAGGGGGCTGGTGGCTACACCTTC
CDR3aa: CASSLSGQGAGGYTF

j_gene: TRBJ1-4
d_gene: TRBD1
v_gene: TRBV6-5
abundance: -
CDR3nt: TGTGCCAGCAGACCAACAGGGGTGGAGGAAAAACTGTTTTTT
CDR3aa: CASRPTGVEEKLFF

j_gene: TRBJ2-7
d_gene: TRBD1
v_gene: TRBV5-4
abundance: -
CDR3nt: TGTGCCAGCAGCTCGCCGGACAGGACCAACGAGCAGTACTTC
CDR3aa: CASSSPDRTNEQYF

j_gene: TRBJ1-2
d_gene: TRBD1
v_gene: TRBV5-1
abundance: -
CDR3nt: TGCGCCAGCAGCCCCTCAAGGGAAGGACAGGGGACAAACTATGGCTACACCTTC
CDR3aa: CASSPSREGQGTNYGYTF

j_gene: TRBJ1-2
d_gene: TRBD1
v_gene: TRBV6-5
abundance: -
CDR3nt: TGTGCCAGCAGTTGGACAGGGGGCAGTGGCTACACCTTC
CDR3aa: CASSWTGGSGYTF

j_gene: TRBJ2-1
d_gene: -
v_gene: TRBV27
abundance: -
CDR3nt: TGTGCCAGCCAGCCGATGGACTCTACCTACAATGAGCAGTTCTTC
CDR3aa: CASQPMDSTYNEQFF

j_gene: TRBJ2-6
d_gene: -
v_gene: TRBV18
abundance: medium-sized
CDR3nt: TGTGCCAGCTCACCACCGCTAGGATATCGACTTCGCGCAGGGGCCAACGTCCTGACTTTC
CDR3aa: CASSPPLGYRLRAGANVLTF

j_gene: TRBJ2-5
d_gene: TRBD1
v_gene: TRBV6-5
abundance: -
CDR3nt: TGTGCCAGCAGTTACGGCAGGGTGGCCCAGGGGGCCCAGTACTTC
CDR3aa: CASSYGRVAQGAQYF

j_gene: TRBJ1-5
d_gene: TRBD1
v_gene: TRBV6-6
abundance: medium-sized
CDR3nt: TGTGCCAGCAGTCCTGACAGGGGGAATCAGCCCCAGCATTTT
CDR3aa: CASSPDRGNQPQHF

j_gene: TRBJ1-1
d_gene: TRBD1
v_gene: TRBV9
abundance: -
CDR3nt: TGTGCCAGCAGCGTAGGATTCCGGGACAGGGGGAACACTGAAGCTTTCTTT
CDR3aa: CASSVGFRDRGNTEAFF

j_gene: TRBJ2-3
d_gene: TRBD1
v_gene: TRBV10-3
abundance: -
CDR3nt: TGTGCCATCAGTTCCCGACAGGGCCAGTTAGCAGATACGCAGTATTTT
CDR3aa: CAISSRQGQLADTQYF

j_gene: TRBJ1-2
d_gene: TRBD1
v_gene: TRBV4-2
abundance: -
CDR3nt: TGTGCCAGCAGCCAAGCAACAGGGGGGCCTAACTATGGCTACACCTTC
CDR3aa: CASSQATGGPNYGYTF

j_gene: TRBJ2-3
d_gene: TRBD1
v_gene: TRBV6-4
abundance: -
CDR3nt: TGTGCCAGCAGCGCGACAGGGGGAAGCACAGATACGCAGTATTTT
CDR3aa: CASSATGGSTDTQYF

j_gene: TRBJ2-3
d_gene: TRBD1
v_gene: TRBV29-1
abundance: -
CDR3nt: TGCAGCGTTGAAGCGGTAGAAGGACAGGGAAGGACAGATACGCAGTATTTT
CDR3aa: CSVEAVEGQGRTDTQYF

j_gene: TRBJ2-5
d_gene: -
v_gene: TRBV18
abundance: -
CDR3nt: TGTGCCAGCTCACCTTCTACCCAAGAGACCCAGTACTTC
CDR3aa: CASSPSTQETQYF

j_gene: TRBJ2-1
d_gene: -
v_gene: TRBV28
abundance: -
CDR3nt: TGTGCCAGCAGTTTAGTGGGGCCCAATGAGCAGTTCTTC
CDR3aa: CASSLVGPNEQFF

j_gene: TRBJ1-2
d_gene: -
v_gene: TRBV30
abundance: -
CDR3nt: TGTGCCTGGAGTGGAGCCAGGGGTTACGATGGCTACACCTTC
CDR3aa: CAWSGARGYDGYTF

j_gene: TRBJ1-1
d_gene: -
v_gene: TRBV30
abundance: -
CDR3nt: TGTGCCTGGAGTAATGACAGGTGGGGAACTGAAGCTTTCTTT
CDR3aa: CAWSNDRWGTEAFF

j_gene: TRBJ1-1
d_gene: TRBD1
v_gene: TRBV7-9
abundance: -
CDR3nt: TGTGCCAGCAGCCTCGTGACAGGGGGCAGGACTGAAGCTTTCTTT
CDR3aa: CASSLVTGGRTEAFF

j_gene: TRBJ2-5
d_gene: TRBD2
v_gene: TRBV15
abundance: -
CDR3nt: TGTGCCACCAGCAGAGGGGAGCGGGAGCAGTACTTC
CDR3aa: CATSRGEREQYF

j_gene: TRBJ1-1
d_gene: -
v_gene: TRBV6-5
abundance: -
CDR3nt: TGTGCCAGCAGTTACGGCAGCACTATGAACACTGAAGCTTTCTTT
CDR3aa: CASSYGSTMNTEAFF

j_gene: TRBJ2-1
d_gene: TRBD2
v_gene: TRBV7-6
abundance: -
CDR3nt: TGTGCCAGCAGCTTAGGAGACCCCCGGGGGGGCAATGAGCAGTTCTTC
CDR3aa: CASSLGDPRGGNEQFF

j_gene: TRBJ2-5
d_gene: TRBD1
v_gene: TRBV13
abundance: -
CDR3nt: TGTGCCAGCAGCATTCGGGACAGGGTGGAGACCCAGTACTTC
CDR3aa: CASSIRDRVETQYF

j_gene: TRBJ2-3
d_gene: TRBD1
v_gene: TRBV6-6
abundance: -
CDR3nt: TGTGCCAGCAGTTACCCATCGACAGGGGGCTGGGATACGCAGTATTTT
CDR3aa: CASSYPSTGGWDTQYF

j_gene: TRBJ1-1
d_gene: -
v_gene: TRBV7-2
abundance: -
CDR3nt: TGTGCCAGCAGCTTAGTTAGGGGCGAAGCTTTCTTT
CDR3aa: CASSLVRGEAFF

j_gene: TRBJ2-3
d_gene: TRBD2
v_gene: TRBV7-9
abundance: -
CDR3nt: TGTGCCAGCAGCCGGCTAGCGGGGGGCCCACTTGGCACAGATACGCAGTATTTT
CDR3aa: CASSRLAGGPLGTDTQYF

j_gene: TRBJ2-7
d_gene: TRBD1
v_gene: TRBV5-8
abundance: -
CDR3nt: TGTGCCAGCAGCTTGGCGACAGGGACCTCCTACGAGCAGTACTTC
CDR3aa: CASSLATGTSYEQYF

j_gene: TRBJ2-3
d_gene: TRBD2
v_gene: TRBV7-2
abundance: -
CDR3nt: TGTGCCAGCCGCGAGGGACTAGCTTCCACAGATACGCAGTATTTT
CDR3aa: CASREGLASTDTQYF

j_gene: TRBJ2-6
d_gene: -
v_gene: TRBV29-1
abundance: -
CDR3nt: TGCAGCGTTGAATCGAGAGGCAAACGCTCTGGGGCCAACGTCCTGACTTTC
CDR3aa: CSVESRGKRSGANVLTF

j_gene: TRBJ1-2
d_gene: -
v_gene: TRBV12-5
abundance: -
CDR3nt: TGTGCTAGTGCTCCCCCGGGTCTAGGATATGGCTACACCTTC
CDR3aa: CASAPPGLGYGYTF

j_gene: TRBJ2-1
d_gene: -
v_gene: TRBV19
abundance: -
CDR3nt: TGTGCCAGTAGTATTTCCAGTTACAATGAGCAGTTCTTC
CDR3aa: CASSISSYNEQFF

j_gene: TRBJ1-4
d_gene: -
v_gene: TRBV18
abundance: -
CDR3nt: TGTGCCAGCTCACCGAAACCTGGGCCCTCCCTAACTAATGAAAAACTGTTTTTT
CDR3aa: CASSPKPGPSLTNEKLFF

j_gene: TRBJ2-1
d_gene: -
v_gene: TRBV9
abundance: -
CDR3nt: TGTGCCAGCAGCGTAGCTACTCGGAATGAGCAGTTCTTC
CDR3aa: CASSVATRNEQFF

j_gene: TRBJ1-6
d_gene: -
v_gene: TRBV18
abundance: -
CDR3nt: TGTGCCAGCTCACCAGGGCTCCCTGGGTATTCACCCCTCCACTTT
CDR3aa: CASSPGLPGYSPLHF

j_gene: TRBJ2-3
d_gene: -
v_gene: TRBV6-1
abundance: -
CDR3nt: TGTGCCAGCAGTGAAAGGGGGGATACGCAGTATTTT
CDR3aa: CASSERGDTQYF

j_gene: TRBJ2-1
d_gene: -
v_gene: TRBV19
abundance: -
CDR3nt: TGTGCCAGTAGTATGGCCACTAACTCCTACAATGAGCAGTTCTTC
CDR3aa: CASSMATNSYNEQFF

j_gene: TRBJ1-5
d_gene: TRBD1
v_gene: TRBV6-5
abundance: -
CDR3nt: TGTGCCAGCAGGGACAGGACCCATAGCAATCAGCCCCAGCATTTT
CDR3aa: CASRDRTHSNQPQHF

j_gene: TRBJ2-5
d_gene: -
v_gene: TRBV6-1
abundance: -
CDR3nt: TGTGCCAGCAGCGACTTAAACTGGGAGACCCAGTACTTC
CDR3aa: CASSDLNWETQYF